The sequence of this T cell receptor (beta chain) was determined in a study of beta chain features in type 1 diabetes. As for the study in general: In age, gender and cell yields, patients were similar to healthy donors.

A word on this clone: The antigen remains undetermined.

The entirety of the isolated RNA underwent reverse transcription, so expressed TCRB transcripts were sequenced. Here immunoSEQ multiplex PCR was the method, and the copy in TCRdb shows in-frame clones only, minus some. The sample has some 250,000 clones; approximately 11% are singletons. Study conclusions and caveats: Amplification by PCR could prefer shorter templates, with the same effect in patients and controls. All four CD4+ subsets from Type 1 diabetes patients carried moderately but significantly shorter TCRB CDR3s. Researchers cautioned that cDNA sequencing could over-represent cells with high TCR expression. In comparison with healthy donors, patients had naive, central memory and Treg TCRB repertoires that appeared more similar.

The CDR3 runs to 14 residues. Germline assignment: CDR1 SGHAT and CDR2 FQNNGV. The V segment lost 5 bases and the J segment 3 bases; nucleotides outside the gene matches: 4. The TCR sequence derives from a man aged 25 to 40 with type 1 diabetes. Sequenced: naive CD4+ T cells from blood. The rearrangement joins TRBV11-2 to TRBJ2-7, with 10 nucleotides matching TRBD2. CDR3 amino acids: CASSGIAGGYEQYF. Here the CDR3 DNA reads TGTGCCAGCAGCGGCATAGCGGGGGGCTACGAGCAGTACTTC.